This TCR beta chain was captured in a study of shared clonotypes between healthy human individuals. Recent vaccinations or acute infections were absent in the healthy HIV-negative adult donors. The trim removed 9 bases at V and 4 bases at J, leaving 9 bases unmatched. The CDR3 covers 13 residues. Germline CDR1 reads WNHNN; CDR2 reads SYGVQD (reference sequence). Profiled with immunoSEQ multiplex PCR; TCRdb holds only in-frame clones, not every one. The repertoire holds approximately 1.4 million clones, with 98% as singletons. Concerning this clone: The antigen remains unidentified.

Notes on the study in general: Between a handful of donors, naive CD4 clonotypes were shared at a level of around 5.2%.

Sequencing used naive CD4+ T cells sorted from blood. Subset specified: CD45RA+ positively selected. The chain recombines TRBV10-1 with TRBJ2-7; the match to TRBD2 covers 7 bases. The receptor was isolated from a man aged 25-45 years in good health. DNA for the CDR3: TGCGCCAGAGCCCCAGCGGGAATTTACGAGCAGTACTTC. Protein sequence: CARAPAGIYEQYF.